This TCR beta chain was identified in a study of sequential checkpoint blockade in melanoma. Study background: Patients were randomized 1:1 to nivolumab-then-ipilimumab or ipilimumab-then-nivolumab first-line. After both sequences, patients received maintenance nivolumab.

Treatment reported: randomized to nivolumab then ipilimumab (arm A) or the reverse (arm B). Patients had received no earlier DNA-damaging chemotherapy. PBMC sorting kept live CD3+CD8+ cells without CD19 or CD56. The method was immunoSEQ multiplex PCR; TCRdb's version includes in-frame clones alone and lacks a portion of them. This sample has 40,000 or so clones; 86% occur once, and the top ten carry less than 15%. This receptor was taken from a human donor with melanoma. Specimen: CD8+ T cells sorted from blood (inferred from file names), collected from a patient given nivolumab and ipilimumab in sequence.

The CDR3 coding sequence is TGTGCCAGCAGCTCAGACAGAGACTCAAGGAACTATGGCTACACCTTC. Its translation: CASSSDRDSRNYGYTF. The V call is TRBV7-9, the J call TRBJ1-2; TRBD1 might be the D (5 bases). V gave up 4 bases and J gave up 2 bases, with 17 bases separating them. The CDR3 contains 16 residues. The germline CDR1 and CDR2 sequences are SEHNR and FQNEAQ (reference sequence).